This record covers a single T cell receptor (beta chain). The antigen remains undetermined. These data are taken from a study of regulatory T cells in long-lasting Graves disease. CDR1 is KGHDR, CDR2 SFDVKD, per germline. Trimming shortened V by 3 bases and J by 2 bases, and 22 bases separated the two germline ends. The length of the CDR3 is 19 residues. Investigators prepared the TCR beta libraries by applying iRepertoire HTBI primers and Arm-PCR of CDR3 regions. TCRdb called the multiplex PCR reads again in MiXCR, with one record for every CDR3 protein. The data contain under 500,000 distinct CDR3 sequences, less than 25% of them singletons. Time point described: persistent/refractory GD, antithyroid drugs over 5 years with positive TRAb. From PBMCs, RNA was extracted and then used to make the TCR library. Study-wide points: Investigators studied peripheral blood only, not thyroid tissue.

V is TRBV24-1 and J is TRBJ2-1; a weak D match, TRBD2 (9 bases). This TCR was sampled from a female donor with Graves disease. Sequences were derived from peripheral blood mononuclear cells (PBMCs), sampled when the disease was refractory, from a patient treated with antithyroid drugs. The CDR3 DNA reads TGTGCCACCAGTGATCAGGGGGCTTTAGCGGGAGTTACCTACAATGAGCAGTTCTTC. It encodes CATSDQGALAGVTYNEQFF.